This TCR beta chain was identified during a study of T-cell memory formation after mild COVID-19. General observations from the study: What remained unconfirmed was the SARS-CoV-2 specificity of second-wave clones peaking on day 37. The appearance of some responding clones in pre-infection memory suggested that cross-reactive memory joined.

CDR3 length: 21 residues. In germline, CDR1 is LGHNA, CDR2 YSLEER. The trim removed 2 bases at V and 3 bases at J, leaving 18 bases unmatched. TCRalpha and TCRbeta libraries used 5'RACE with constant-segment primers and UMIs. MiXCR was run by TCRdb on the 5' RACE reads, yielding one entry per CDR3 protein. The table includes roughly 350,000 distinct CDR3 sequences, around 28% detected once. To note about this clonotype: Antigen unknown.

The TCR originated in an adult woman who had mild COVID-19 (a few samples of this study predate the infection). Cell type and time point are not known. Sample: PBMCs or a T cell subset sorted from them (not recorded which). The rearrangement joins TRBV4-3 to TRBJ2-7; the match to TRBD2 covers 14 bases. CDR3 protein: CASSQHRTGTSGRTRDYEQYF. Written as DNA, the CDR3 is TGCGCCAGCAGCCAACACAGGACCGGGACTAGCGGGAGAACCAGAGACTACGAGCAGTACTTC.